This TCR beta chain was found in a study of T cell repertoires in cytomegalovirus infection. Study at large: Use of recently identified HLA-C-restricted and well-studied HLA-B-restricted CMV epitopes was part of the study. Public TCR beta signatures provided an indication of both CMV infection and a matching HLA type.

MiXCR, applied by TCRdb to the reads, yields one record per CDR3 protein. The profile shows some 700,000 distinct CDR3 sequences, 30% to 40% of them singletons. On this clonotype itself: No antigen is known for it.

Study-wide results and caveats: Cumulative public TCR beta family frequency identified CMV carriers with the relevant HLA. The response measured ex vivo was dominated by TCR beta clonotypes (HLA-C-restricted and CMV-specific).

Material: cultured PBMCs, obtained from culture after CMV antigen stimulation. This clonotype was obtained from a human donor in good health (CMV status not recorded). Some clones in this sample may be carry-over from other donors' samples.

In DNA, the CDR3 is TGTGCCAGCAGTTACGGGCGCCGACAAGAGACCCAGTACTTC. This encodes CASSYGRRQETQYF. The chain carries TRBV6-5 and TRBJ2-5, with no clear D. V dropped 2 bases and J dropped 2 bases, with 9 bases sitting between them. From germline, CDR1 is MNHEY and CDR2 SVGAGI. The CDR3 loop spans 14 amino acids.